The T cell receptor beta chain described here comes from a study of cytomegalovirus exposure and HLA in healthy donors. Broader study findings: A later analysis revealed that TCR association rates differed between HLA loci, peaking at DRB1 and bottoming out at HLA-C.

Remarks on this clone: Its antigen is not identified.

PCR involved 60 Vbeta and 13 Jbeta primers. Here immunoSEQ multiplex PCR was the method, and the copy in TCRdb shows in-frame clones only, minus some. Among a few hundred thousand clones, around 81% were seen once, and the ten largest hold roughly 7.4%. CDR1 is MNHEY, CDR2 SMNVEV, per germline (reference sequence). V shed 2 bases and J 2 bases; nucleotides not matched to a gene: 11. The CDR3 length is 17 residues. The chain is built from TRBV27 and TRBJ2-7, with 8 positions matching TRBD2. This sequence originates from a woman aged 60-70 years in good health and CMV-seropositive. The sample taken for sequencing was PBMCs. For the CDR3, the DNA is TGTGCCAGCAGTTTAAAGACTAGCGTGAGTTTTCCCTACGAGCAGTACTTC. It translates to CASSLKTSVSFPYEQYF.